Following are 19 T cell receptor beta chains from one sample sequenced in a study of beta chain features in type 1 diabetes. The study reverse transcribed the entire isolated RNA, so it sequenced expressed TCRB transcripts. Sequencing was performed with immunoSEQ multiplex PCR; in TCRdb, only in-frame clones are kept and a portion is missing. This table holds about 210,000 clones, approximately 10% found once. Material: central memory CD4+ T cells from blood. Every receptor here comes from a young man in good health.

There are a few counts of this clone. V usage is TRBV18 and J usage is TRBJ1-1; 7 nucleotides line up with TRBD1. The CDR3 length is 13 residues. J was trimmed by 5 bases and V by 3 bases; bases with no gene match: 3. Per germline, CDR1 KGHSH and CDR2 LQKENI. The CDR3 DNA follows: TGTGCCAGCTCACCGGGACAGATGACTGAAGCTTTCTTT. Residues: CASSPGQMTEAFF.

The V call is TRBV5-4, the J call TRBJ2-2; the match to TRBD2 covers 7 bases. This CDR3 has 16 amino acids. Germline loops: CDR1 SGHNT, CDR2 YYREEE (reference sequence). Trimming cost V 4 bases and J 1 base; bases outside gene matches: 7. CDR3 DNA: TGTGCCAGCAGCCTGATCGCTAGCGGGAACACCGGGGAGCTGTTTTTT. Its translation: CASSLIASGNTGELFF.

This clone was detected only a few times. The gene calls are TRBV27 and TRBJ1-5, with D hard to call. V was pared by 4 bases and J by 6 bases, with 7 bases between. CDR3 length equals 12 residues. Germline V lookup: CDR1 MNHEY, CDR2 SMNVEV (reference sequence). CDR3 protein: CASSSLGQPQHF. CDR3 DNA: TGTGCCAGCAGTTCCCTGGGTCAGCCCCAGCATTTT.

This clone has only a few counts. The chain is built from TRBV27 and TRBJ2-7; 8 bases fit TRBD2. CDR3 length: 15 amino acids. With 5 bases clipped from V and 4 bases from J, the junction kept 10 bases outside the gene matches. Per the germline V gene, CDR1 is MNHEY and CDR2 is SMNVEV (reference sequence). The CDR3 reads CASSGKREPLYEQYF. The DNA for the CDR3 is TGTGCCAGCAGTGGTAAGCGGGAGCCTCTTTACGAGCAGTACTTC.

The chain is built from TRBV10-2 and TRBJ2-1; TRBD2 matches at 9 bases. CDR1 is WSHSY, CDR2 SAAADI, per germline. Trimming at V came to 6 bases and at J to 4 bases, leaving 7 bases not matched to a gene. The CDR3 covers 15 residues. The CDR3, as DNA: TGCGCCAGCAGCCGTCTAGCGGGAAATTACAATGAGCAGTTCTTC. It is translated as CASSRLAGNYNEQFF.

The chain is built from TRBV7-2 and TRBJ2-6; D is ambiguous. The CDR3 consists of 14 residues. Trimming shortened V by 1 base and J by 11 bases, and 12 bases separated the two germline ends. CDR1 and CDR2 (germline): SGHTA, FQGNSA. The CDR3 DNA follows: TGTGCCAGCAGCTTAGTACAAGCTCGGGACGTCCTGACTTTC. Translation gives CASSLVQARDVLTF.

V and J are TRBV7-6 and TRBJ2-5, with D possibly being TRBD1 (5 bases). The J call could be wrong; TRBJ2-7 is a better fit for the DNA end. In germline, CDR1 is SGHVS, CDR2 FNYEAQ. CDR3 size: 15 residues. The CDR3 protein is CASSSQGFHSYEQYF. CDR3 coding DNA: TGTGCCAGCAGCTCTCAGGGCTTTCACTCCTACGAGCAGTACTTC.

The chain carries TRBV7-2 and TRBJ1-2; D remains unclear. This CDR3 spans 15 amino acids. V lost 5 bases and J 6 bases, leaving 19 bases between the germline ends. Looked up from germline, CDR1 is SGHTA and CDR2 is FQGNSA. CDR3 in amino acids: CASSPNHGVLDGYTF. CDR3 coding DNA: TGTGCCAGCAGCCCGAACCACGGGGTTCTGGATGGCTACACCTTC.

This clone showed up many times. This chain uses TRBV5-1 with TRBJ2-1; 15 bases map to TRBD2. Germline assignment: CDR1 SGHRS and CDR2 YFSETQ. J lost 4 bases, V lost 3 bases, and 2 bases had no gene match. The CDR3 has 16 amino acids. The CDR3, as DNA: TGCGCCAGCAGCTCCGGACTAGCGGGAGGGTACAATGAGCAGTTCTTC. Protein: CASSSGLAGGYNEQFF.

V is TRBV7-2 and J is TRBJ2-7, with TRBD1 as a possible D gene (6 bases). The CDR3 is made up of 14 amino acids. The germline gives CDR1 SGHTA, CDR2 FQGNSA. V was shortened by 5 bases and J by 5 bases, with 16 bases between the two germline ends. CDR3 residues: CASSPRTARDEQYF. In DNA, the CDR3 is TGTGCCAGCAGCCCGAGGACAGCGAGGGACGAGCAGTACTTC.

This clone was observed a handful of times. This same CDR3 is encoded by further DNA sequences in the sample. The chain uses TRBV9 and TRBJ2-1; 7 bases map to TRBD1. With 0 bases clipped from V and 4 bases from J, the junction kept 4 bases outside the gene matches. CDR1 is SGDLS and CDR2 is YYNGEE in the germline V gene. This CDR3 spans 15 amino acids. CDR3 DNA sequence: TGTGCCAGCAGCGTAGCAGGGGGAGTTTACAATGAGCAGTTCTTC. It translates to CASSVAGGVYNEQFF. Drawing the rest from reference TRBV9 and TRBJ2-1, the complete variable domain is DSGVTQTPKHLITATGQRVTLRCSPRSGDLSVYWYQQSLDQGLQFLIQYYNGEERAKGNILERFSAQQFPDLHSELNLSSLELGDSALYFCASSVAGGVYNEQFFGPGTRLTVL.

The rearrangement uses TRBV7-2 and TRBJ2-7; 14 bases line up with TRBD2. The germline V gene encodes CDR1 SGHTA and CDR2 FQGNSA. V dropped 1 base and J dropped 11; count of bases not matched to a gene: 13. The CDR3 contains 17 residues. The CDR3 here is CASSLDGLGLAGVSEYF. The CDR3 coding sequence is TGTGCCAGCAGCTTAGATGGGCTGGGACTAGCGGGAGTTAGCGAGTACTTC.

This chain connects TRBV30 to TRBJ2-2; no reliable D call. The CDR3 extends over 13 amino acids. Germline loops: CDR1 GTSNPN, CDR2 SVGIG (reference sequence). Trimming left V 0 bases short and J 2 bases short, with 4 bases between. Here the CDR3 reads CAWSVLNTGELFF. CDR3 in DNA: TGTGCCTGGAGTGTCCTAAACACCGGGGAGCTGTTTTTT.

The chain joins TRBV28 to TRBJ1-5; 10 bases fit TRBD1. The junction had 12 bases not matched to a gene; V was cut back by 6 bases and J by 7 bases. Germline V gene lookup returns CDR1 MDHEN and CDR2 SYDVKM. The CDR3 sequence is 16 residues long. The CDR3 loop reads CASSRRDRGRGQPQHF. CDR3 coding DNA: TGTGCCAGCAGCCGCCGGGACAGGGGAAGGGGGCAGCCCCAGCATTTT.

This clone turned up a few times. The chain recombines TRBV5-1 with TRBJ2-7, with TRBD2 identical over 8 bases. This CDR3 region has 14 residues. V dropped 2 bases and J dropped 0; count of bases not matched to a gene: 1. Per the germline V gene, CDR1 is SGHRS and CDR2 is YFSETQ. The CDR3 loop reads CASSFGGASYEQYF. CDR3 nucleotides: TGCGCCAGCAGCTTCGGGGGGGCCTCCTACGAGCAGTACTTC.

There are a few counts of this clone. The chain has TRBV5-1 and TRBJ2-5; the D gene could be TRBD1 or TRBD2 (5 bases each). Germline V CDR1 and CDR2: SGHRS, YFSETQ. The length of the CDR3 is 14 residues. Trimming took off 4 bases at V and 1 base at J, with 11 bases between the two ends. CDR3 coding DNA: TGCGCCAGCAGCCCCCGGGGACGCCAAGAGACCCAGTACTTC. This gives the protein CASSPRGRQETQYF.

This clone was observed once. In DNA form, the CDR3 reads TGCGCCAGCAGCCCGGGGGGTGGCGGGAGAGGTAATGAGCAGTTCTTC. Translating it yields CASSPGGGGRGNEQFF. The chain has TRBV5-1 and TRBJ2-1; TRBD2 matches 7 bases. CDR1 is SGHRS and CDR2 is YFSETQ in the germline V gene. This CDR3 is built from 16 residues. Germline trimming cut 4 bases from V and 7 bases from J; bases unmatched to any gene: 14.

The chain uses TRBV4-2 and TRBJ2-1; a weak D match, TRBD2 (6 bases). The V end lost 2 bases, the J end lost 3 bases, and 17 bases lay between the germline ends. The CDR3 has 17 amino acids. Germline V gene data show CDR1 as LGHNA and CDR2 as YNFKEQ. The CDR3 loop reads CASSQIDGRGDYNEQFF. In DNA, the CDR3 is TGTGCCAGCAGCCAAATCGACGGGAGAGGGGACTACAATGAGCAGTTCTTC.

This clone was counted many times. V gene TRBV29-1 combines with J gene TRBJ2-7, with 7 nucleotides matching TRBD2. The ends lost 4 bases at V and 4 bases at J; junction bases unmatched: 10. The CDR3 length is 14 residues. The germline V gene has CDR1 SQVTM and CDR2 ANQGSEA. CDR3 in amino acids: CSVAPWEGKYEQYF. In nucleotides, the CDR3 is TGCAGCGTTGCCCCATGGGAGGGAAAGTACGAGCAGTACTTC.